The T cell receptor beta chain described here comes from a study of cytomegalovirus exposure and HLA in healthy donors. The wider study: Most donors, more than 80% of a few hundred genotyped, fell in the Caucasian-associated ancestry cluster.

The PCR contained 60 Vbeta and 13 Jbeta primers. Generated by immunoSEQ multiplex PCR, the TCRdb table keeps only in-frame clones and is missing some. The sample has approximately 110,000 clones, less than 80% seen once. The trim removed 4 bases at V and 10 bases at J, leaving 10 bases unmatched. The germline CDR1 and CDR2 sequences are MGHRA and YSYEKL. The CDR3 has 15 amino acids. Whole-study findings and limits: Later analysis associated a missense DCLRE1C variant with TCR beta V- and J-gene trimming.

Turning to this clone: Its cognate antigen is unknown.

Healthy people donating bone marrow made up the donors. The receptor was derived from a man aged 25-45 years in good health and CMV-seropositive. The material sequenced was PBMCs. The chain uses TRBV4-1 and TRBJ2-1; TRBD2 matches 10 bases. Written as DNA, the CDR3 is TGCGCCAGCAGCCGCCTCCCAGCGGGGGGGCGGGAGCAGTTCTTC. Its translation is CASSRLPAGGREQFF.